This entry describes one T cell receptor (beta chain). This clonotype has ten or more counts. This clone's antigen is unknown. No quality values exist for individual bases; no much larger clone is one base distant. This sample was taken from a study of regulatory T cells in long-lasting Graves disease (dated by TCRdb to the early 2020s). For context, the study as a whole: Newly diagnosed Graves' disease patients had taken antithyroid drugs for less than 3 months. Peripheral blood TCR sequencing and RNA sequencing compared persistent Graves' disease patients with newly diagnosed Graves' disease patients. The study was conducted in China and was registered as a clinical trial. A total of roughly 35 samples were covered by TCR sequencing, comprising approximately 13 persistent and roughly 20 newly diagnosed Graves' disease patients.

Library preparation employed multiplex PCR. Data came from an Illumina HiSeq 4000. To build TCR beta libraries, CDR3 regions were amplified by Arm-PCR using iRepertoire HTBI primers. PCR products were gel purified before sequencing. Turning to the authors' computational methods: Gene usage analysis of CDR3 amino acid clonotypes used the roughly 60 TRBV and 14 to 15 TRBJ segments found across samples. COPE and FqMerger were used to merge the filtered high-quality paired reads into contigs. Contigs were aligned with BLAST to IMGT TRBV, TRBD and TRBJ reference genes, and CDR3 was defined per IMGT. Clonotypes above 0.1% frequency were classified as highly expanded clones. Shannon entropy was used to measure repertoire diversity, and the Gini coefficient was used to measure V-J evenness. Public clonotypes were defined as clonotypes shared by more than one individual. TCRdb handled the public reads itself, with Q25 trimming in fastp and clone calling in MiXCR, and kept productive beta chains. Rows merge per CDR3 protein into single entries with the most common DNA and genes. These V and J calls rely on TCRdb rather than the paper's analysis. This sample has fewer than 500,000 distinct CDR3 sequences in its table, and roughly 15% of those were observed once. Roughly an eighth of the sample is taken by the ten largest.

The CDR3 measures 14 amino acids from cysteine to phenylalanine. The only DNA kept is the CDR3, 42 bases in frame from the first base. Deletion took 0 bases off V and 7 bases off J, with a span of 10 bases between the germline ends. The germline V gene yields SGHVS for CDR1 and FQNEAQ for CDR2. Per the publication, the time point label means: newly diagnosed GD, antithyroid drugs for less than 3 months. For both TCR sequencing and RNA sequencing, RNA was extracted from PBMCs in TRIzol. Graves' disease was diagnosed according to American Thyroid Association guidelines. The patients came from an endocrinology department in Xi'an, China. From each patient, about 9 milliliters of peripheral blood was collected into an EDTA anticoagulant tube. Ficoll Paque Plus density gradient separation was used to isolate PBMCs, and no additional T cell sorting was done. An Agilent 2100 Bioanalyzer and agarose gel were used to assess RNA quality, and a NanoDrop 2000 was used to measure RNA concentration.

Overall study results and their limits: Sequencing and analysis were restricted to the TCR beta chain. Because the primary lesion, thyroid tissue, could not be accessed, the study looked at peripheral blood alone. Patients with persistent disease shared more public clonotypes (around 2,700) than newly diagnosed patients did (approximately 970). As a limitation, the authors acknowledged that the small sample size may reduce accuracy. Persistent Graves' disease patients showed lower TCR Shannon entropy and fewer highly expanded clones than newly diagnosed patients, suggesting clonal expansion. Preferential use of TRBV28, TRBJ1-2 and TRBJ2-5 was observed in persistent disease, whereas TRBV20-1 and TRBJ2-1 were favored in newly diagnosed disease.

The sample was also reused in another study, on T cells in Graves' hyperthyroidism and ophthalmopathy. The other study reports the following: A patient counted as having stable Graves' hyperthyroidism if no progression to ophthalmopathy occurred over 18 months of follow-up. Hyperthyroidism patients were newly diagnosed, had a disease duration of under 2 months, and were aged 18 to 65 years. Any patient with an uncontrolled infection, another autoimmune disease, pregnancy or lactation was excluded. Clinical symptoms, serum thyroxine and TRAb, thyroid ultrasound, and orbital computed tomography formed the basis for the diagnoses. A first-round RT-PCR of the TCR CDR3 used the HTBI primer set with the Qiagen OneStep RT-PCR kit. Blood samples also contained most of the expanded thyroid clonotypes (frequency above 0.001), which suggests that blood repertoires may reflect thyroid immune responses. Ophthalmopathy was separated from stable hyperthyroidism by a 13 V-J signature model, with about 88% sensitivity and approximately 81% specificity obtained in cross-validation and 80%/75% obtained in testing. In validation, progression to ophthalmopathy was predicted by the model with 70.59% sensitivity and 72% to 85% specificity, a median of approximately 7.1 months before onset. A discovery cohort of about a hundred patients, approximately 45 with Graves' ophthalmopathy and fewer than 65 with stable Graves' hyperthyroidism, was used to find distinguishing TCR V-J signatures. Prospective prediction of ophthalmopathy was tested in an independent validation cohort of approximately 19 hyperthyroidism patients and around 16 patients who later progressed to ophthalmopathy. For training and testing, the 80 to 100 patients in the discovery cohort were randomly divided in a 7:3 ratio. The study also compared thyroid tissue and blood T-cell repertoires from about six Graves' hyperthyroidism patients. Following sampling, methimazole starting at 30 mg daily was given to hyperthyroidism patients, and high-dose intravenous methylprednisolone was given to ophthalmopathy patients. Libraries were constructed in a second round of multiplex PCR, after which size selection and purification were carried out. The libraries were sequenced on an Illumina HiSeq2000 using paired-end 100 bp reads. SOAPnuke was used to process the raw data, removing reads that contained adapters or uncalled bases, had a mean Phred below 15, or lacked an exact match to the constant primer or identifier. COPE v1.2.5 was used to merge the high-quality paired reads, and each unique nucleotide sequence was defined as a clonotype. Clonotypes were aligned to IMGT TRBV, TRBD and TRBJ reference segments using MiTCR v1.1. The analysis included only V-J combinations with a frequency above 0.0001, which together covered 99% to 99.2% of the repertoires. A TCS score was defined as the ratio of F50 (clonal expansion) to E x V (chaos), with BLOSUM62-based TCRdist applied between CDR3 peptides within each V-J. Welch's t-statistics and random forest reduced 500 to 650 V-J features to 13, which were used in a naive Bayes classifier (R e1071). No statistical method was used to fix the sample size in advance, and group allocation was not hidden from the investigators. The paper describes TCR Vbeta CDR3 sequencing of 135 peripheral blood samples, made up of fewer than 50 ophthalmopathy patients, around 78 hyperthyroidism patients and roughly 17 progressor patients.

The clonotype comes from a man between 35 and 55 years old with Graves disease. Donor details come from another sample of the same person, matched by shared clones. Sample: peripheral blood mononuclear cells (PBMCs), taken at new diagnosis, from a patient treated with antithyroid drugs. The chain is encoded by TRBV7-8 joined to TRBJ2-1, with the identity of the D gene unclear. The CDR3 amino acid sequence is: CASSLAPARNEQFF. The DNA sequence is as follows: TGTGCCAGCAGCTTAGCCCCCGCCAGGAATGAGCAGTTCTTC. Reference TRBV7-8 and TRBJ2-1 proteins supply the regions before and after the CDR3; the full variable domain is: GAGVSQSPRYKVAKRGQDVALRCDPISGHVSLFWYQQALGQGPEFLTYFQNEAQLDKSGLPSDRFFAERPEGSVSTLKIQRTQQEDSAVYLCASSLAPARNEQFFGPGTRLTVL.